The 9 T cell receptor beta chains listed next were all sequenced from one sample in a study of blood T cell repertoires in COVID-19. Using immunoSEQ multiplex PCR, the repertoire was profiled, and TCRdb retains in-frame clones only, with some absent. The table has about 250,000 clones, approximately 85% seen once. The specimen sequenced was peripheral blood. The receptors derive from a human donor with COVID-19, enrolled during active disease. The donor label of this sample is uncertain.

The gene calls are TRBV9 and TRBJ2-7; 14 nucleotides agree with TRBD2. J was trimmed by 4 bases and V by 0 bases; bases with no gene match: 0. CDR1 is SGDLS, CDR2 YYNGEE, per germline. The CDR3 extends over 15 amino acids. The CDR3 DNA sequence: TGTGCCAGCAGCGTAGGACTAGCGGGGGGGTACGAGCAGTACTTC. Translated, it gives CASSVGLAGGYEQYF.

The chain carries TRBV11-2 and TRBJ1-3; D remains unclear. Germline V gene sequence: CDR1 SGHAT, CDR2 FQNNGV. V lost 5 bases and J 2 bases, leaving 4 bases between the germline ends. This CDR3 is built from 12 residues. The DNA for the CDR3 is TGTGCCAGCAGCCCGGCTGGAAACACCATATATTTT. Encoded protein: CASSPAGNTIYF.

The rearrangement joins TRBV9 to TRBJ2-1; no clear D gene. The V and J ends lost 0 bases and 7 bases respectively, with 14 bases between them. Germline V lookup: CDR1 SGDLS, CDR2 YYNGEE. The CDR3 extends over 15 amino acids. In DNA form, the CDR3 reads TGTGCCAGCAGCGTAGATAGCCGGAGCATAAATGAGCAGTTCTTC. Amino acids: CASSVDSRSINEQFF.

The chain couples TRBV12-3 or TRBV12-4 to TRBJ1-1; D uncertain. V was shortened by 4 bases and J by 6 bases, with 9 bases between the two germline ends. This CDR3 has 12 amino acids. The CDR3 protein is CASSSRRSEAFF. The CDR3 DNA follows: TGTGCCAGCAGTTCGCGCCGCTCTGAAGCTTTCTTT.

The chain uses TRBV3-1 (or the pseudogene TRBV3-2) and TRBJ1-2, with D maybe TRBD1 (5 bases). Trimming took 3 bases from V and 8 from J, leaving 13 bases between them. The CDR3 spans 13 residues. Germline-derived CDR1 and CDR2 are LGHDT and YNNKEL (reference sequence). DNA of the CDR3: TGTGCCAGCAGCCAGTCGGACAACTGGGGCTACACCTTC. As protein: CASSQSDNWGYTF.

The chain is built from TRBV27 and TRBJ2-1, with a tentative D call TRBD2 (5 bases). This CDR3 contains 14 residues. Per the germline V gene, CDR1 is MNHEY and CDR2 is SMNVEV (reference sequence). The V gene lost 11 bases and the J gene lost 5 bases, with 19 bases spanning the gap. CDR3 in amino acids: CASSDGRANNEQFF. As DNA, the CDR3 is TGTGCCTCCAGCGATGGGCGGGCCAACAATGAGCAGTTCTTC.

The chain links TRBV3-1 (or the pseudogene TRBV3-2) to TRBJ1-5; 10 bases align to TRBD1. V lost 0 bases to trimming and J lost 6 bases; unmatched junction nucleotides: 23. CDR1 LGHDT and CDR2 YNNKEL come from the germline V gene (reference sequence). This CDR3 contains 22 residues. This chain's CDR3 is CASSQDATPGTGAPRDSQPQHF. The CDR3 nucleotides are TGTGCCAGCAGCCAAGACGCCACCCCCGGGACAGGGGCCCCCCGGGATAGTCAGCCCCAGCATTTT.

This clone was observed a handful of times. This chain uses TRBV28 with TRBJ2-5, with 7 bases that match TRBD1. CDR3 length: 15 amino acids. The germline CDR1 and CDR2 sequences are MDHEN and SYDVKM. Trimming at V came to 2 bases and at J to 3 bases, leaving 6 bases not matched to a gene. The CDR3 reads CASSLPSGTEETQYF. CDR3 nucleotide sequence: TGTGCCAGCAGTTTACCCTCCGGGACAGAAGAGACCCAGTACTTC.

The rearrangement links TRBV6-1 to TRBJ1-1, with 8 bases lining up with TRBD1. The CDR3 spans 14 residues. Germline V gene data show CDR1 as MNHNS and CDR2 as SASEGT. V trimming: 2 bases; J trimming: 5 bases; junction bases outside the gene matches: 4. The CDR3 region has the DNA TGTGCCAGCAGTGAACAGGGGGCCGCGACTGAAGCTTTCTTT. Its translation is CASSEQGAATEAFF.